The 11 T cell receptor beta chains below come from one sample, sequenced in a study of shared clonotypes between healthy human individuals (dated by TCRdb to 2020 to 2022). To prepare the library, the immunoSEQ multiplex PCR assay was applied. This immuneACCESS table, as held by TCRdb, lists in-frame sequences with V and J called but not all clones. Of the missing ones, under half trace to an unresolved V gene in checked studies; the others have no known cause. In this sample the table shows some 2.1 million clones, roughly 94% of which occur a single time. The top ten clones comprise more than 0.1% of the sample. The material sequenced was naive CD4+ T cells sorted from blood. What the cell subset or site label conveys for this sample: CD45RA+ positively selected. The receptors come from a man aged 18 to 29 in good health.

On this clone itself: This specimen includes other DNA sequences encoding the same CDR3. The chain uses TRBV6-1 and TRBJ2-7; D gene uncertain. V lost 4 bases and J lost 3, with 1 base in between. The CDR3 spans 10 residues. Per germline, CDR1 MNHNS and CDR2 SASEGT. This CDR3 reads CASSGYEQYF. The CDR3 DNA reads TGTGCCAGCAGTGGCTACGAGCAGTACTTC.

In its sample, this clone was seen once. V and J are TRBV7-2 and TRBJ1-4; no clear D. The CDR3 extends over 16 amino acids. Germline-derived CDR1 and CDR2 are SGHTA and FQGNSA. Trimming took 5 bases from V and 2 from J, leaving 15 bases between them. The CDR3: CASSPQTGTTNEKLFF. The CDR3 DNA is TGTGCCAGCAGCCCCCAAACGGGTACGACTAATGAAAAACTGTTTTTT.

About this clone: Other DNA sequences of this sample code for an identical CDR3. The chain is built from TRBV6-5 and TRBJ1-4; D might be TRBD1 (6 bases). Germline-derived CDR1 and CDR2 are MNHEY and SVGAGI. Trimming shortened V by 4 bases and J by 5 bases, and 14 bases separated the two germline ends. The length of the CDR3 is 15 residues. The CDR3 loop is CASSSPGRGNEKLFF. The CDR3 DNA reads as TGTGCCAGCAGTTCCCCGGGAAGGGGGAATGAAAAACTGTTTTTT.

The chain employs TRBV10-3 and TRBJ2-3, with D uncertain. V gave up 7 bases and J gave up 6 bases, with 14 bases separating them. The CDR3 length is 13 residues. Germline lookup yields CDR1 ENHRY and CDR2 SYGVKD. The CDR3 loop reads CAIKETFLDTQYF. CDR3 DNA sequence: TGTGCCATCAAAGAGACTTTCCTGGATACGCAGTATTTT.

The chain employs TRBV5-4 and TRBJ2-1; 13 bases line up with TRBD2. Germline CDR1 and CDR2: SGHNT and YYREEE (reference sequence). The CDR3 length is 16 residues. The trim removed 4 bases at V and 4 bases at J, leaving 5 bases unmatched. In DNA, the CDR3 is TGTGCCAGCAGCCCTGGGACTAGCGGGACGTACAATGAGCAGTTCTTC. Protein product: CASSPGTSGTYNEQFF.

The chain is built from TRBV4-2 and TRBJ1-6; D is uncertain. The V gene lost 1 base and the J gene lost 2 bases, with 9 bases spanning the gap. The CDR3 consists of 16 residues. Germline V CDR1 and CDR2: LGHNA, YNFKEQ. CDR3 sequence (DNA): TGTGCCAGCAGCCAAGCAGCGGAGACCTATAATTCACCCCTCCACTTT. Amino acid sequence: CASSQAAETYNSPLHF.

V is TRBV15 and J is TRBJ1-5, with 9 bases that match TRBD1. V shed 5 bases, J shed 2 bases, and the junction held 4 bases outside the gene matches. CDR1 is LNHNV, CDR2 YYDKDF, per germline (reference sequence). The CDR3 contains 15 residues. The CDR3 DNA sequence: TGTGCCACCAGCTCATGGACAGGGGGCAATCAGCCCCAGCATTTT. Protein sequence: CATSSWTGGNQPQHF.

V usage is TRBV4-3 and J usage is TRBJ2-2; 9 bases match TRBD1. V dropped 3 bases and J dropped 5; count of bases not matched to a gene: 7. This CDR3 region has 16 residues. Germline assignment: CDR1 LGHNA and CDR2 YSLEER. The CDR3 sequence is CASSQMGTGITGELFF. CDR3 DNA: TGCGCCAGCAGCCAGATGGGGACAGGGATTACCGGGGAGCTGTTTTTT.

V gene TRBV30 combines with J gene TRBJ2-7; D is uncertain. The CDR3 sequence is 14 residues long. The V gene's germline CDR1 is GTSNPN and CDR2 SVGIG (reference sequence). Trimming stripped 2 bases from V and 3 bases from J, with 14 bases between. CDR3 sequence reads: CAWSRERKVYEQYF. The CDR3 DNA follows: TGTGCCTGGAGTCGTGAGCGAAAAGTCTACGAGCAGTACTTC.

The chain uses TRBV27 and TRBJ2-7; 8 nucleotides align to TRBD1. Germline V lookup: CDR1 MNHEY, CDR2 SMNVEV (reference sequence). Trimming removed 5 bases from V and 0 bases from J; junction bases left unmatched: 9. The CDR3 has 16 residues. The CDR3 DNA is TGTGCCAGCAGTCCAGGACAGGGTTCGGGCTCCTACGAGCAGTACTTC. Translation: CASSPGQGSGSYEQYF.

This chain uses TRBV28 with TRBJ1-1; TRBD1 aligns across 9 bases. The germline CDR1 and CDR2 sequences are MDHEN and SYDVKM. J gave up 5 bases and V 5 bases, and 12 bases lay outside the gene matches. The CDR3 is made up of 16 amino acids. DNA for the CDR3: TGTGCCAGCAGTCCAACCCCCGGGACAGGGAGGACTGAAGCTTTCTTT. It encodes CASSPTPGTGRTEAFF.